Following are 28 T cell receptor beta chains from one sample sequenced in a study of early T cells in non-severe SARS-CoV-2 infection. TCRdb re-called the 5' RACE reads through MiXCR, storing one row per CDR3 protein. Of about 49,000 distinct CDR3 sequences in the sample, approximately 12% are singletons; the top ten hold less than 9.5%. The source material was whole blood. Receptor source: an adult who was a healthcare worker with PCR-confirmed SARS-CoV-2 infection or an uninfected control (not recorded which).

The table lists this clonotype with many counts. The rearrangement joins TRBV5-1 to TRBJ2-3; D call uncertain. CDR3 length: 13 residues. V was pared by 10 bases and J by 3 bases, with 15 bases between. Looked up from germline, CDR1 is SGHRS and CDR2 is YFSETQ. The CDR3 region is CACARGRTDTQYF. In DNA form, the CDR3 reads TGCGCCTGCGCTCGTGGGCGGACAGATACGCAGTATTTT.

This clonotype was seen repeatedly, ten times or more. The chain combines TRBV11-2 with TRBJ2-7, with a tentative D call TRBD1 (6 bases). Trimming left V 1 base short and J 4 bases short, with 14 bases between. The CDR3 contains 15 residues. Germline V gives CDR1 SGHAT, CDR2 FQNNGV. The CDR3 sequence is CASSLGAGGGYEQYF. DNA for the CDR3: TGTGCCAGCAGCTTAGGAGCTGGGGGCGGATACGAGCAGTACTTC.

This clonotype was detected only a few times. The gene calls are TRBV11-3 and TRBJ2-1; 14 positions agree with TRBD2. The CDR3 extends over 17 amino acids. J was trimmed by 6 bases and V by 5 bases; bases with no gene match: 9. Per germline, CDR1 SGHNT and CDR2 YENEEA. CDR3 protein: CASSPPGLAGAVNEQFF. DNA of the CDR3: TGTGCCAGCAGCCCCCCGGGACTAGCGGGGGCTGTCAATGAGCAGTTCTTC.

The rearrangement uses TRBV9 and TRBJ2-1, with D hard to call. The V end lost 3 bases, the J end lost 4 bases, and 11 bases lay between the germline ends. The CDR3 runs to 14 residues. CDR1 and CDR2 from the germline V gene are SGDLS and YYNGEE. CDR3 nucleotides: TGTGCCAGCAGCGCTGGCCTAGATTACAATGAGCAGTTCTTC. Encoded protein: CASSAGLDYNEQFF.

V and J are TRBV20-1 and TRBJ2-3, with 12 nucleotides matching TRBD2. Germline assignment: CDR1 DFQATT and CDR2 SNEGSKA (reference sequence). The CDR3 contains 19 residues. Trimming removed 3 bases from V and 0 bases from J; junction bases left unmatched: 13. The CDR3 reads CSASLTSGGFDPSTDTQYF. DNA for the CDR3: TGCAGTGCTAGTCTCACTAGCGGGGGGTTTGATCCTAGCACAGATACGCAGTATTTT.

This clonotype has just a few counts. The rearrangement uses TRBV29-1 and TRBJ2-7; 7 positions match TRBD1. J gave up 0 bases and V 6 bases, and 8 bases lay outside the gene matches. The germline CDR1 and CDR2 sequences are SQVTM and ANQGSEA. This CDR3 has 14 residues. CDR3 in amino acids: CSVRRDRYSYEQYF. The CDR3, as DNA: TGCAGCGTACGCAGGGACAGATACTCCTACGAGCAGTACTTC.

This clonotype was seen a handful of times. The chain recombines TRBV19 with TRBJ2-1; either TRBD1 or TRBD2 may fit D (5 bases each). Trimming shortened V by 1 base and J by 3 bases, and 16 bases separated the two germline ends. Per the germline V gene, CDR1 is LNHDA and CDR2 is SQIVND (reference sequence). This CDR3 is 17 amino acids long. The CDR3 nucleotides read TGTGCCAGTAGTATAGGACTATCCTGGGACCTCTACAATGAGCAGTTCTTC. Protein: CASSIGLSWDLYNEQFF.

In this sample, this clonotype turned up a few times. The chain couples TRBV19 to TRBJ1-5; a possible D gene is TRBD1 (6 bases). Trimming stripped 6 bases from V and 7 bases from J, with 19 bases between. The CDR3 contains 15 residues. Looked up from germline, CDR1 is LNHDA and CDR2 is SQIVND (reference sequence). DNA for the CDR3: TGTGCCAGTAGCTCAGCCGGGACATCTATCCAGCCCCAGCATTTT. This sequence encodes CASSSAGTSIQPQHF.

This clonotype came up many times. The gene calls are TRBV6-5 and TRBJ2-1; no clear D gene. V was clipped by 5 bases and J by 3 bases, with 17 bases between them. CDR1 is MNHEY, CDR2 SVGAGI, per germline. This CDR3 is 16 amino acids long. As DNA, the CDR3 is TGTGCCAGCAGTCACGGTCTTCTATCGGGCTACAATGAGCAGTTCTTC. Amino acid sequence: CASSHGLLSGYNEQFF.

A few counts support this clonotype. The chain uses TRBV7-9 and TRBJ2-3; D not certain. Germline V lookup: CDR1 SEHNR, CDR2 FQNEAQ (reference sequence). The CDR3 is 13 residues long. V dropped 6 bases and J dropped 3 bases, with 10 bases sitting between them. The CDR3 protein is CASSPVATDTQYF. CDR3 bases: TGTGCCAGCAGTCCCGTAGCAACAGATACGCAGTATTTT.

This chain connects TRBV20-1 to TRBJ2-7; 14 positions agree with TRBD2. Germline V gene data show CDR1 as DFQATT and CDR2 as SNEGSKA (reference sequence). The CDR3 is 14 amino acids. Unmatched junction bases numbered 0, after V lost 3 bases and J lost 2 bases. The CDR3 nucleotides read TGCAGTGCTAGGACTAGCGGGAGGGCCTACGAGCAGTACTTC. Translation: CSARTSGRAYEQYF.

This clonotype was recorded a few times. The rearrangement uses TRBV29-1 and TRBJ1-5, with 9 bases lining up with TRBD1. Germline values: CDR1 SQVTM, CDR2 ANQGSEA. Trimming at V came to 6 bases and at J to 11 bases, leaving 14 bases not matched to a gene. The CDR3 runs to 14 residues. CDR3 bases: TGCAGCGTCTCGACAGGGGGTTCTACCGGAGCCCAGCATTTT. Translation gives CSVSTGGSTGAQHF. The variable domain in full, completed from reference TRBV29-1 and TRBJ1-5, reads SAVISQKPSRDICQRGTSLTIQCQVDSQVTMMFWYRQQPGQSLTLIATANQGSEATYESGFVIDKFPISRPNLTFSTLTVSNMSPEDSSIYLCSVSTGGSTGAQHFGDGTRLSIL.

This clonotype was counted ten times or more. This chain joins TRBV4-2 and TRBJ2-1; 8 bases line up with TRBD2. The CDR3 is 17 residues long. V trimming: 0 bases; J trimming: 0 bases; junction bases outside the gene matches: 4. CDR1 is LGHNA, CDR2 YNFKEQ, per germline. The CDR3 DNA is TGTGCCAGCAGCCAAGATGAGGCGGGAGGCTCCTACAATGAGCAGTTCTTC. Protein sequence: CASSQDEAGGSYNEQFF.

Only a few counts were recorded for this clonotype. The chain couples TRBV4-3 to TRBJ2-1; 11 bases align to TRBD2. Germline CDR1 is LGHNA and CDR2 is YSLEER. Germline trimming cut 4 bases from V and 7 bases from J; bases unmatched to any gene: 9. The CDR3 consists of 16 residues. The CDR3 loop is CASSRTTSGSKNEQFF. The DNA of the CDR3 is TGCGCCAGCAGCCGAACTACTAGCGGGAGTAAGAATGAGCAGTTCTTC.

This clonotype was counted a single time. The chain has TRBV6-5 and TRBJ1-2, with 7 bases matching TRBD1. The CDR3 length is 14 residues. CDR1 is MNHEY, CDR2 SVGAGI, per germline. The J segment lost 4 bases and the V segment lost 5 bases, leaving 7 bases of the junction unmatched. CDR3 in DNA: TGTGCCAGCAGTAATACGGGGGACAGCTATGGCTACACCTTC. Its translation: CASSNTGDSYGYTF.

Comment on this clonotype: Relative to the germline gene, one junction end is altered; a read error may explain this. The chain joins TRBV28 to TRBJ1-6; no reliable D call. The germline CDR1 and CDR2 sequences are MDHEN and SYDVKM. The CDR3 sequence is 15 residues long. The CDR3 DNA reads as TGTGCCAGCAGTTCCCTAACCCAGGCCGGTTCACCCCTCCATTTT. Protein: CASSSLTQAGSPLHF.

This clonotype turned up a few times. This chain links TRBV6-1 with TRBJ2-5; tentative D call: TRBD1 (6 bases). CDR3 length: 15 residues. V was pared by 1 base and J by 5 bases, with 14 bases between. In germline, CDR1 is MNHNS, CDR2 SASEGT. CDR3 nucleotide sequence: TGTGCCAGCAGTGAAGATCTGGGGGCGGCGGAGACCCAGTACTTC. It yields the protein CASSEDLGAAETQYF.

This clonotype has a count of ten or more. The J gene is TRBJ2-3, the V gene TRBV7-9; the D is unclear. In germline, CDR1 is SEHNR, CDR2 FQNEAQ (reference sequence). Trimming took 0 bases from V and 4 from J, leaving 8 bases between them. The CDR3 totals 14 residues. In DNA, the CDR3 is TGTGCCAGCAGCTTAGCTCAAGGTGCAGATACGCAGTATTTT. This gives the protein CASSLAQGADTQYF.

This clonotype was seen ten or more times. The chain carries TRBV20-1 and TRBJ1-5, with 8 nucleotides matching TRBD1. Germline CDR1 reads DFQATT; CDR2 reads SNEGSKA (reference sequence). J gave up 0 bases and V 5 bases, and 12 bases lay outside the gene matches. The CDR3 is 17 residues long. CDR3 sequence: CSAATVGQVYSNQPQHF. CDR3 coding DNA: TGCAGTGCTGCTACTGTGGGACAGGTCTATAGCAATCAGCCCCAGCATTTT.

This clonotype was seen a few times. This sequence joins TRBV10-2 and TRBJ2-3; D ambiguous. This CDR3 region has 11 residues. Germline values: CDR1 WSHSY, CDR2 SAAADI. The germline V and J ends were trimmed by 6 bases and 7 bases, with 8 bases remaining between them. The CDR3, as DNA: TGCGCCAGCAGGCAATTGAATACGCAGTATTTT. Translating it yields CASRQLNTQYF.

J is TRBJ2-4 and V is TRBV7-2; 9 nucleotides agree with TRBD1. With 3 bases clipped from V and 2 bases from J, the junction kept 5 bases outside the gene matches. Germline CDR1 SGHTA, CDR2 FQGNSA. The CDR3 runs to 16 residues. Here the CDR3 reads CASSLGQGRTKNIQYF. As DNA, the CDR3 is TGTGCCAGCAGCTTGGGACAGGGAAGGACCAAAAACATTCAGTACTTC.

This clonotype was detected many times. This chain uses TRBV27 with TRBJ1-2; 8 bases map to TRBD1. The CDR3 is 12 amino acids. Unmatched junction bases numbered 2, after V lost 3 bases and J lost 8 bases. Germline V gives CDR1 MNHEY, CDR2 SMNVEV (reference sequence). The chain's CDR3 is CASSFRGRGYTF. CDR3 nucleotide sequence: TGTGCCAGCAGTTTCAGGGGGCGAGGCTACACCTTC.

The V and J genes are TRBV19 and TRBJ2-1; D is uncertain. This CDR3 is built from 13 residues. Germline V lookup: CDR1 LNHDA, CDR2 SQIVND (reference sequence). V lost 1 base to trimming and J lost 9 bases, with 10 bases between them. As DNA, the CDR3 is TGTGCCAGTAGTATAGCCCACCGTATTGAGCAGTTCTTC. This encodes CASSIAHRIEQFF.

There are a few counts of this clonotype. This rearrangement joins TRBV6-2 or TRBV6-3 to TRBJ2-6; D gene ambiguous. CDR1 is MNHEY and CDR2 is SVGEGT in the germline V gene. There are 15 residues in the CDR3. V was pared by 4 bases and J by 4 bases, with 11 bases between. The CDR3 nucleotides are TGTGCCAGCAGTTTCTCCAAACAGGGGGCCAACGTCCTGACTTTC. This codes for CASSFSKQGANVLTF.

There are many counts of this clonotype. The genes are TRBV28 and TRBJ1-2; D remains ambiguous. Germline values: CDR1 MDHEN, CDR2 SYDVKM. The CDR3 length is 14 residues. The ends were cut back, 9 bases at V and 6 bases at J, with 20 bases in the middle. This CDR3 reads CASDEGRTSDGYTF. The CDR3 coding sequence is TGTGCCAGTGACGAGGGCAGAACCTCCGATGGCTACACCTTC.

This clonotype was seen a handful of times. This sequence joins TRBV4-3 and TRBJ2-1, with 7 bases that match TRBD1. Germline values: CDR1 LGHNA, CDR2 YSLEER. The CDR3 runs 12 residues. The trim removed 3 bases at V and 10 bases at J, leaving 3 bases unmatched. In DNA, the CDR3 is TGCGCCAGCAGCCATCCACAGGGGGAGCAGTTCTTC. Translation: CASSHPQGEQFF.

There are many counts of this clonotype. This chain links TRBV20-1 with TRBJ1-6; D is unclear. Per germline, CDR1 DFQATT and CDR2 SNEGSKA (reference sequence). The CDR3 runs 15 residues. V was cut by 5 bases and J by 10 bases, with 21 bases left in between. CDR3 residues: CSAAPAGLTGSPLHF. Here the CDR3 DNA reads TGCAGTGCTGCGCCTGCGGGTCTCACTGGGTCACCCCTCCACTTT.

This clonotype was recorded a few times. V and J are TRBV27 and TRBJ1-1; 8 bases match TRBD1. Germline V gives CDR1 MNHEY, CDR2 SMNVEV (reference sequence). V shed 5 bases and J 0 bases; nucleotides not matched to a gene: 8. This CDR3 has 16 residues. CDR3 protein: CASSPRTGPMNTEAFF. The CDR3 nucleotides are TGTGCCAGCAGTCCACGGACAGGGCCTATGAACACTGAAGCTTTCTTT.